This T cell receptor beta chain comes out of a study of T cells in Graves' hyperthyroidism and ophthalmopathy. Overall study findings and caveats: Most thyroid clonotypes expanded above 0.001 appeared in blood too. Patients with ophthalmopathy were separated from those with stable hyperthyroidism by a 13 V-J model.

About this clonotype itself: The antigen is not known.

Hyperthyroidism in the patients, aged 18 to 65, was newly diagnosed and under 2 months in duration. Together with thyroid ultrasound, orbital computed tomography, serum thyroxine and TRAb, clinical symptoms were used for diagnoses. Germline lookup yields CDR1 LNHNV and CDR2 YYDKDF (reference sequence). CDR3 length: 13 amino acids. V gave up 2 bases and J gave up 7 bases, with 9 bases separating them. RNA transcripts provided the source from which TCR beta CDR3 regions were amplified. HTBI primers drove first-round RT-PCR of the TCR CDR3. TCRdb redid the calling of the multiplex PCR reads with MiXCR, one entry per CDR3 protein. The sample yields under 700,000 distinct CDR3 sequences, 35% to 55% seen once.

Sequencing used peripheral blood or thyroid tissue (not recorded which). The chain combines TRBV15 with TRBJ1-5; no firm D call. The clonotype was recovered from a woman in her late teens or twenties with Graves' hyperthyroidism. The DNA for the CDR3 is TGTGCCACCAGCAGATCCCTGGGGCAGCCCCAGCATTTT. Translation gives CATSRSLGQPQHF.